Shown below are 19 T cell receptor beta chains from a single sample sequenced in a study of T-cell reconstitution after alpha-beta-depleted transplantation in children. The authors prepared the TCRbeta library with unique molecular identifiers. A single record per CDR3 protein comes from TCRdb applying MiXCR to the PCR reads. The sample lists around 670,000 distinct CDR3 sequences, roughly 14% occurring once. The material sequenced was PBMCs, taken before TCRalphabeta/CD19-depleted stem cell transplant. Receptors were obtained from a girl between 2 and 10 years old with congenital amegakaryocytic thrombocytopenia, due to receive a stem cell transplant.

This clonotype was observed a few times. The chain has TRBV29-1 and TRBJ2-7; TRBD2 agrees at 8 bases. Germline CDR1 reads SQVTM; CDR2 reads ANQGSEA. Unmatched junction bases numbered 5, after V lost 1 base and J lost 6 bases. The CDR3 is 13 residues long. CDR3 DNA sequence: TGCAGCGTTGAAGGGACTAGCACTAGCGAGCAGTACTTC. Translation gives CSVEGTSTSEQYF.

This clonotype was observed at least ten times. The chain joins TRBV20-1 to TRBJ2-7, with D perhaps assigned TRBD1 or TRBD2 (6 bases each). V lost 3 bases, J lost 5 bases, and 11 bases lay in between. CDR3 length: 12 amino acids. CDR1 is DFQATT and CDR2 is SNEGSKA in the germline V gene (reference sequence). Here the CDR3 DNA reads TGCAGTGCTAGCGACGGGGGCCACGAGCAGTACTTC. It translates to CSASDGGHEQYF.

This chain uses TRBV20-1 with TRBJ1-3; 7 bases map to TRBD1. The germline V gene has CDR1 DFQATT and CDR2 SNEGSKA (reference sequence). This CDR3 spans 16 amino acids. The V gene end was trimmed by 3 bases and the J gene end by 0 bases; junction bases not matched to a gene: 8. CDR3 amino acids: CSARWEGANSGNTIYF. Written as DNA, the CDR3 is TGCAGTGCTAGGTGGGAGGGGGCGAACTCTGGAAACACCATATATTTT.

There are a few counts of this clonotype. The rearrangement uses TRBV12-3 or TRBV12-4 and TRBJ1-4; D perhaps matches TRBD1 (6 bases). This CDR3 contains 14 residues. V was trimmed by 3 bases and J by 11 bases, leaving 16 bases between them. The CDR3 loop reads CASSFSLRQEKLFF. DNA of the CDR3: TGTGCCAGCAGTTTTTCGCTCCGACAGGAGAAACTGTTTTTT.

This clonotype was detected only once. A much larger clone is a single base away; this may be a read error. The chain carries TRBV6-2 or TRBV6-3 and TRBJ2-7; D call uncertain. The length of the CDR3 is 14 residues. Per the germline V gene, CDR1 is MNHEY and CDR2 is SVGEGT. V was pared by 8 bases and J by 1 base, with 15 bases between. The CDR3 reads CASCDQGLSYEQYF. CDR3 nucleotides: TGTGCCAGCTGTGACCAAGGGTTATCCTACGAGCAGTACTTC.

This clonotype was counted at least ten times. The chain carries TRBV6-1 and TRBJ1-2; TRBD1 agrees at 9 bases. This CDR3 has 15 amino acids. The V and J ends lost 6 bases and 5 bases, in that order; junction bases with no gene match: 10. Germline assignment: CDR1 MNHNS and CDR2 SASEGT. CDR3 amino acids: CASRPTGGGRYGYTF. The CDR3 nucleotides read TGTGCCAGCAGGCCGACAGGGGGGGGACGGTATGGCTACACCTTC.

The chain combines TRBV20-1 with TRBJ2-7; 8 nucleotides agree with TRBD1. CDR1 DFQATT and CDR2 SNEGSKA come from the germline V gene (reference sequence). The trim removed 0 bases at V and 1 base at J, leaving 2 bases unmatched. This CDR3 is built from 14 residues. The CDR3 loop is CSARENRGSYEQYF. CDR3 nucleotide sequence: TGCAGTGCTAGAGAAAACAGGGGGTCCTACGAGCAGTACTTC.

This clonotype has a handful of counts. V gene TRBV3-1 combines with J gene TRBJ2-7, with D perhaps TRBD1 (6 bases). Trimming took 4 bases from V and 5 from J, leaving 15 bases between them. The CDR3 runs 14 residues. CDR1 and CDR2 from the germline V gene are LGHDT and YNNKEL (reference sequence). CDR3 DNA: TGTGCCAGCAGCCCCGAGGACAGCGGTCACGAGCAGTACTTC. It codes for CASSPEDSGHEQYF.

At least ten counts were recorded for this clonotype. The chain carries TRBV12-3 or TRBV12-4 and TRBJ2-1; D may be TRBD1 or TRBD2 (6 bases each). CDR3 length equals 16 residues. V lost 6 bases, J lost 7 bases, and 22 bases lay in between. CDR3 DNA: TGTGCCAGCAGCTCCGCGATGGGGGCGGGACATAATGAGCAGTTCTTC. Translation: CASSSAMGAGHNEQFF.

CDR3 protein: CASSFLGGRGEQFF. The CDR3, as DNA: TGTGCCAGCAGTTTTTTGGGGGGTCGCGGTGAGCAGTTCTTC. The chain carries TRBV12-3 or TRBV12-4 and TRBJ2-1; TRBD2 might be the D (6 bases). This CDR3 spans 14 amino acids. Trimming cost V 3 bases and J 9 bases, with 15 bases left between them.

This clonotype was recorded many times. The rearrangement links TRBV20-1 to TRBJ2-1; 7 bases are a match to TRBD1. Trimming removed 1 base from V and 1 base from J; junction bases left unmatched: 13. Germline V CDR1 and CDR2: DFQATT, SNEGSKA (reference sequence). This CDR3 is built from 18 residues. The CDR3 spells CSARGPPIRRGSYNEQFF. CDR3 sequence (DNA): TGCAGTGCTAGAGGCCCTCCTATTCGCAGGGGGTCCTACAATGAGCAGTTCTTC.

This clonotype was counted a few times. The chain couples TRBV30 to TRBJ2-5; the D gene could be TRBD1 or TRBD2 (5 bases each). Germline V gene data show CDR1 as GTSNPN and CDR2 as SVGIG (reference sequence). Trimming took 2 bases from V and 5 from J, leaving 21 bases between them. This CDR3 contains 16 residues. CDR3 region: CAWSFSRGSIEETQYF. CDR3 sequence (DNA): TGTGCCTGGAGTTTCTCGAGGGGTTCGATCGAGGAGACCCAGTACTTC.

This clonotype was seen ten or more times. The V gene is TRBV29-1, the J gene TRBJ1-5, with a weak D call TRBD1 (5 bases). The CDR3 sequence is 12 residues long. Germline V gene data show CDR1 as SQVTM and CDR2 as ANQGSEA. V was trimmed by 6 bases and J by 4 bases, leaving 10 bases between them. Here the CDR3 DNA reads TGCAGCGTCCGGGACCTTAATCAGCCCCAGCATTTT. Amino acids: CSVRDLNQPQHF.

This clonotype was counted at least ten times. The rearrangement links TRBV2 to TRBJ1-2; no clear D gene. The ends were cut back, 5 bases at V and 7 bases at J, with 20 bases in the middle. Germline V gene data show CDR1 as SNHLY and CDR2 as FYNNEI. The CDR3 contains 15 residues. CDR3 bases: TGTGCCAGCAGTCCAACGGAAGGTAGCTGGTTTGGCTACACCTTC. Translation: CASSPTEGSWFGYTF.

This clonotype was observed a few times. The chain uses TRBV5-1 and TRBJ2-1, with D uncertain. The CDR3 is made up of 14 amino acids. The germline V gene encodes CDR1 SGHRS and CDR2 YFSETQ. V lost 0 bases and J 7 bases, leaving 11 bases between the germline ends. CDR3 amino acids: CASSLEGPWNEQFF. The CDR3 DNA reads as TGCGCCAGCAGCTTGGAGGGCCCTTGGAATGAGCAGTTCTTC.

Only a few counts were recorded for this clonotype. V gene TRBV7-9 combines with J gene TRBJ2-1; a possible D gene is TRBD2 (5 bases). V lost 5 bases, J lost 7 bases, and 12 bases lay in between. Germline CDR1 and CDR2: SEHNR and FQNEAQ (reference sequence). This CDR3 spans 13 amino acids. The CDR3 sequence is CASSTRSKNEQFF. The CDR3 nucleotides read TGTGCCAGCAGCACTAGAAGTAAAAATGAGCAGTTCTTC.

This clonotype was observed a handful of times. The V call is TRBV20-1, the J call TRBJ2-1; TRBD2 agrees at 9 bases. After removal of 1 base from V and 11 bases from J, the junction contained 9 bases not matched to a gene. The germline gives CDR1 DFQATT, CDR2 SNEGSKA (reference sequence). This CDR3 is built from 14 residues. As DNA, the CDR3 is TGCAGTGCTAGAGGTCTAGCGGGACTAAAACAGCAGTTCTTC. Its protein is CSARGLAGLKQQFF.

This clonotype appeared many times. The V gene is TRBV12-3 or TRBV12-4, the J gene TRBJ2-1, with D unclear. The ends were cut back, 2 bases at V and 6 bases at J, with 2 bases in the middle. The CDR3 length is 11 residues. CDR3: CASSLINEQFF. CDR3 bases: TGTGCCAGCAGTTTAATCAATGAGCAGTTCTTC.

The chain combines TRBV20-1 with TRBJ2-2; D gene ambiguous. V lost 3 bases and J lost 1, with 9 bases in between. CDR3 length: 14 amino acids. Germline CDR1 is DFQATT and CDR2 is SNEGSKA (reference sequence). DNA of the CDR3: TGCAGTGCTAGCGGACGGCGGAACACCGGGGAGCTGTTTTTT. It specifies CSASGRRNTGELFF.